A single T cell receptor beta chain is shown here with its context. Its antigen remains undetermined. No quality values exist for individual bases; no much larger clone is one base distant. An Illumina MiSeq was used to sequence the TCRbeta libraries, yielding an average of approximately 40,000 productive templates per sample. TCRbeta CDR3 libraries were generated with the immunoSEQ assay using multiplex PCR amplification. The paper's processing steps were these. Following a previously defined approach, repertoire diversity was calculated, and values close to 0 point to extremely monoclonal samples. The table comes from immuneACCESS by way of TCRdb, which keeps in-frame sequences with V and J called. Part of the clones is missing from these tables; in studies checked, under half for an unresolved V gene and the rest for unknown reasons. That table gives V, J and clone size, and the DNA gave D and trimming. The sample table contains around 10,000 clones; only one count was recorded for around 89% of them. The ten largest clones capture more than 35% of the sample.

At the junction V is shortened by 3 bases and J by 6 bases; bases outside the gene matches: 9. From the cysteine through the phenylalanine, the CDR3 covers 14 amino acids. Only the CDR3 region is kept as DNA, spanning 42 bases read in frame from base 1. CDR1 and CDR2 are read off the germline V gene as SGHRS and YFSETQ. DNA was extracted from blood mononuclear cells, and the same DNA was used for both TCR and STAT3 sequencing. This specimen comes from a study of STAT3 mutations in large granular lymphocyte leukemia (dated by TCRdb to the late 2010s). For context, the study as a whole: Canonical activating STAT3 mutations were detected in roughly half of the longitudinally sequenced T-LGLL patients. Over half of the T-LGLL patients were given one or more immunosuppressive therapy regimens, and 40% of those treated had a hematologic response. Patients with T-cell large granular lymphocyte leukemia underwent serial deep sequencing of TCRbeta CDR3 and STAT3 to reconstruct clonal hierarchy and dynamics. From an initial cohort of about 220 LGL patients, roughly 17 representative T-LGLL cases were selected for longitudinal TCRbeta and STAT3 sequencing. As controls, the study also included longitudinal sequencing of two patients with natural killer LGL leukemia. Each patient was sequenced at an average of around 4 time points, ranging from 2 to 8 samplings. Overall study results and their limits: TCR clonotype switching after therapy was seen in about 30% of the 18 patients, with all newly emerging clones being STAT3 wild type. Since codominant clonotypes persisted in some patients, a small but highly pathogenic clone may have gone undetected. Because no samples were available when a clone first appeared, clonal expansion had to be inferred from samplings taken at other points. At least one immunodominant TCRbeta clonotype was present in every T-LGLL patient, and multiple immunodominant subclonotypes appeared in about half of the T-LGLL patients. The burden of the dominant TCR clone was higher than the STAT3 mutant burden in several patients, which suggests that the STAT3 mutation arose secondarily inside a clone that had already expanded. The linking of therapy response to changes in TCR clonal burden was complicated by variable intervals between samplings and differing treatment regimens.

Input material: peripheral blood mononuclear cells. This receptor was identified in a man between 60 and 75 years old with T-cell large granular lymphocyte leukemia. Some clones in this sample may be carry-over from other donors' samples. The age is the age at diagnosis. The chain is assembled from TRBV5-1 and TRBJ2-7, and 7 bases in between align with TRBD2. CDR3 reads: CASSYGLDQGEQYF. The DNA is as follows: TGCGCCAGCAGCTATGGACTAGATCAGGGCGAGCAGTACTTC.